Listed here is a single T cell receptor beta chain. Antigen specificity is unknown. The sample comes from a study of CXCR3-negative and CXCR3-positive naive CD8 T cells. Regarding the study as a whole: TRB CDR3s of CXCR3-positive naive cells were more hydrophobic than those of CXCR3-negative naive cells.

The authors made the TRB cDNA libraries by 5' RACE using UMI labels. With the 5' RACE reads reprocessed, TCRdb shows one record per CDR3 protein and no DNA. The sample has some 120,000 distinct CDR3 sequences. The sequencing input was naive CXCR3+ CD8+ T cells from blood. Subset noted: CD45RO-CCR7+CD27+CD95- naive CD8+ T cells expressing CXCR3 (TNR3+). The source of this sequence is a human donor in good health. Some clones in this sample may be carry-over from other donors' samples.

CDR3 residues: CSVVEALDMNTGELFF. The chain carries TRBV29-1 and TRBJ2-2; checking the TCRdb D call of TRBD1 is not possible without DNA. Germline assignment: CDR1 SQVTM and CDR2 ANQGSEA. The CDR3 covers 16 residues.